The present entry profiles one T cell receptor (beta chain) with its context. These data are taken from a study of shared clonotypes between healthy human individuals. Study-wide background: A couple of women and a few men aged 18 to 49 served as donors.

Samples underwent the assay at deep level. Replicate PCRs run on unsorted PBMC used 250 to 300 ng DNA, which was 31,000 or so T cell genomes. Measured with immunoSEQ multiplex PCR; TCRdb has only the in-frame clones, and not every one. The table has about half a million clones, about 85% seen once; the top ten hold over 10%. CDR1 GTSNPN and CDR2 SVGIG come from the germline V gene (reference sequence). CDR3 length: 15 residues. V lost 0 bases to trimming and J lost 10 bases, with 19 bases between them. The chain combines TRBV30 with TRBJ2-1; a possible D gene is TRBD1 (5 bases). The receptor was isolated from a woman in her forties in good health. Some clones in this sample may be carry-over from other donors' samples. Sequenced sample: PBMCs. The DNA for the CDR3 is TGTGCCTGGAGTGTTTGGGCCAGGGCCGGCACCGAGCAGTTCTTC. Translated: CAWSVWARAGTEQFF.